Each of the 15 T cell receptor beta chains below was sequenced from the same sample in a study of monozygotic twins with inflammatory bowel disease. TCRdb re-called the 5' RACE reads and gives one entry per CDR3 protein, without DNA. Its table records 350,000 to 550,000 distinct CDR3 sequences. The sample was blood. All receptors derive from a human donor with ulcerative colitis or Crohn's disease, or a healthy co-twin of an affected twin (not recorded which).

This sequence joins TRBV5-1 and TRBJ2-1; TCRdb gives TRBD1 as the D gene, but with no DNA this cannot be confirmed. The CDR3 length is 15 residues. From germline, CDR1 is SGHRS and CDR2 YFSETQ. The CDR3 loop reads CASSLGLDRADEQFF.

This chain uses TRBV5-1 with TRBJ2-7; TCRdb indicates TRBD2, and absent DNA this call remains unverified. CDR1 is SGHRS, CDR2 YFSETQ, per germline. The CDR3 sequence is 16 residues long. The CDR3 protein is CASSLAVLAVSYEQYF.

The chain joins TRBV5-1 to TRBJ2-2; TCRdb reports TRBD2, a call that lacks DNA to check it against. This CDR3 region has 20 residues. Germline V gene data show CDR1 as SGHRS and CDR2 as YFSETQ. The CDR3 sequence is CASSSTRSGSPLPNTGELFF.

The chain employs TRBV12-3 or TRBV12-4 and TRBJ1-2; lacking DNA, the TRBD1 call made by TCRdb goes unchecked. CDR3 length equals 12 residues. The CDR3: CASRGDPDGYTF.

This chain links TRBV12-3 or TRBV12-4 with TRBJ1-1. The CDR3 has 12 amino acids. The CDR3 is CASSSTEKEAFF.

This rearrangement joins TRBV20-1 to TRBJ1-1. CDR3 length equals 13 residues. Germline-derived CDR1 and CDR2 are DFQATT and SNEGSKA (reference sequence). CDR3 region: CSARLGRDTEAFF.

This chain uses TRBV11-2 with TRBJ1-1; the TCRdb call, TRBD1, lacks DNA for checking. Per the germline V gene, CDR1 is SGHAT and CDR2 is FQNNGV. This CDR3 has 14 residues. The CDR3 here is CASSTPTGSPEAFF.

This chain's CDR3 is CASTENTNTIYF. This chain links TRBV19 with TRBJ1-3. This CDR3 is built from 12 residues. CDR1 and CDR2 (germline): LNHDA, SQIVND (reference sequence).

The chain recombines TRBV5-6 with TRBJ2-1; TCRdb's D call of TRBD1 is untestable without DNA. Germline CDR1 SGHDT, CDR2 YYEEEE. This CDR3 is built from 15 residues. CDR3 loop: CASIPAGVSYNEQFF.

The chain carries TRBV7-9 and TRBJ1-1; no DNA is available, so the TRBD1 call from TCRdb remains unchecked. Germline lookup yields CDR1 SEHNR and CDR2 FQNEAQ (reference sequence). The CDR3 loop spans 14 amino acids. CDR3 protein: CASSFPGVNTEAFF.

The CDR3 spells CASASGILYTDTQYF. The rearrangement uses TRBV7-2 and TRBJ2-3. Looked up from germline, CDR1 is SGHTA and CDR2 is FQGNSA. CDR3 length: 15 amino acids.

The V call is TRBV2, the J call TRBJ1-1; the TRBD1 assignment by TCRdb is unverifiable without DNA. Germline CDR1 reads SNHLY; CDR2 reads FYNNEI. CDR3 length: 13 amino acids. This CDR3 reads CASIPGQGTEAFF. The full variable domain, completed using reference TRBV2 and TRBJ1-1, is EPEVTQTPSHQVTQMGQEVILRCVPISNHLYFYWYRQILGQKVEFLVSFYNNEISEKSEIFDDQFSVERPDGSNFTLKIRSTKLEDSAMYFCASIPGQGTEAFFGQGTRLTVV.

J is TRBJ1-4 and V is TRBV20-1. The V gene's germline CDR1 is DFQATT and CDR2 SNEGSKA (reference sequence). This CDR3 spans 11 amino acids. The CDR3 sequence: CSAPSVGKLFF.

The chain joins TRBV9 to TRBJ2-5; TCRdb's D gene call, TRBD1, goes unchecked for lack of DNA. The length of the CDR3 is 15 residues. Germline CDR1 is SGDLS and CDR2 is YYNGEE. CDR3 residues: CASSVEGTDQETQYF.

CDR3 sequence: CASSESMGSYGYTF. The chain uses TRBV5-1 and TRBJ1-2. This CDR3 has 14 residues. Germline values: CDR1 SGHRS, CDR2 YFSETQ.